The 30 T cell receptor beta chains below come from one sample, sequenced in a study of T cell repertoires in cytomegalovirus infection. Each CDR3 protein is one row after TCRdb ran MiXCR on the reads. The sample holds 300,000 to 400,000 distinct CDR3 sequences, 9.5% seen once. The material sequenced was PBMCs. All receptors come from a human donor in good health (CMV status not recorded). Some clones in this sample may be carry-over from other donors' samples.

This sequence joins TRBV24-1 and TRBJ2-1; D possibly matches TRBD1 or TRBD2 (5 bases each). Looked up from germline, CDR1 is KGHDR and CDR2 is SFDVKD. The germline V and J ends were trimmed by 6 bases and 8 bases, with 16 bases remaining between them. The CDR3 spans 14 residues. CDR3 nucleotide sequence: TGTGCCACCAGTTCGGGACGGGCTCTGGATGAGCAGTTCTTC. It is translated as CATSSGRALDEQFF.

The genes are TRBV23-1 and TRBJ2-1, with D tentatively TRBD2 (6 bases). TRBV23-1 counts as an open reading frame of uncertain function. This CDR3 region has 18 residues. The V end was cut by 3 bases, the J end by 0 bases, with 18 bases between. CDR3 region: CASSHSPSVRSSYNEQFF. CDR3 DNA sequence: TGCGCCAGCAGTCATTCGCCTAGCGTGAGGAGCTCCTACAATGAGCAGTTCTTC.

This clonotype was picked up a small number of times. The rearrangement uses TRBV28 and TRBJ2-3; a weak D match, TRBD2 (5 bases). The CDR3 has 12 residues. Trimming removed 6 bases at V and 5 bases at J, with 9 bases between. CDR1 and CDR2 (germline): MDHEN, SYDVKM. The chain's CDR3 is CASRVAKDTQYF. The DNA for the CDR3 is TGTGCCAGCAGAGTAGCGAAAGATACGCAGTATTTT.

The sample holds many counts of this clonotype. The CDR3 DNA reads TGTGCCAGCAGCCGCCGTACTAGCGGGAGGAGCAATGAGCAGTTCTTC. Translated, it gives CASSRRTSGRSNEQFF. The chain combines TRBV7-2 with TRBJ2-1, with 12 bases that match TRBD2. V was clipped by 5 bases and J by 6 bases; unmatched bases: 8. Germline V gives CDR1 SGHTA, CDR2 FQGNSA. The CDR3 spans 16 residues.

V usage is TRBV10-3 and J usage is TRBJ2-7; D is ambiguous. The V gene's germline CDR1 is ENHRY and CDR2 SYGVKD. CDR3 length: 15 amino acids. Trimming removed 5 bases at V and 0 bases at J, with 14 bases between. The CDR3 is CAISSSTDGSYEQYF. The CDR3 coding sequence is TGTGCCATCAGTTCCTCGACGGACGGCTCCTACGAGCAGTACTTC.

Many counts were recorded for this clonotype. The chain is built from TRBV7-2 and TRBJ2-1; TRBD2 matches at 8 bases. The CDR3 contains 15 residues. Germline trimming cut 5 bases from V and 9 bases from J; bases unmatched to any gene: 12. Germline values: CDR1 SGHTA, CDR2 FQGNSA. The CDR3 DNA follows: TGTGCCAGCAGCCCAAATGCGGCGGGAGGTAGTGAGCAGTTCTTC. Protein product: CASSPNAAGGSEQFF.

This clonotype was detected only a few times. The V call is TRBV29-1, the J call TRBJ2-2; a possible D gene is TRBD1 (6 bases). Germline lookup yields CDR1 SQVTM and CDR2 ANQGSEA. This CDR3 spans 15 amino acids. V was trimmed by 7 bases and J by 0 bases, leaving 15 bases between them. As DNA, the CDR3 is TGCAGCGCTTACCTCGGGACATCGAACACCGGGGAGCTGTTTTTT. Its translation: CSAYLGTSNTGELFF.

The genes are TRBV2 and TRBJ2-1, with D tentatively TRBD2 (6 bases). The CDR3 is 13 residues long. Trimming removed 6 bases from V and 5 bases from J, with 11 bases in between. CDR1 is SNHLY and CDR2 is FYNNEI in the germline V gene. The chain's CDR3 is CASREGPDNEQFF. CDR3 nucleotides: TGTGCCAGCAGGGAGGGGCCTGACAATGAGCAGTTCTTC.

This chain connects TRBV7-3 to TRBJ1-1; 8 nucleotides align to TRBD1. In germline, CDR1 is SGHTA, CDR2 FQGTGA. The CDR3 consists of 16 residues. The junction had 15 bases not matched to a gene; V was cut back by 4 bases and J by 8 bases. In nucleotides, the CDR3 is TGTGCCAGCAGCTATGGACAGGGCTCGAGGGGGGAAGAAGCTTTCTTT. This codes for CASSYGQGSRGEEAFF.

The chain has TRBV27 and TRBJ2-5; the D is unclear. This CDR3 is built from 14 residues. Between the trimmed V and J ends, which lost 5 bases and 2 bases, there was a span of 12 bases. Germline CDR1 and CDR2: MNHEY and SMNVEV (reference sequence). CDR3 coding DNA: TGTGCCAGCAGTCCCCTAGTGAGGCAAGAGACCCAGTACTTC. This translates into CASSPLVRQETQYF.

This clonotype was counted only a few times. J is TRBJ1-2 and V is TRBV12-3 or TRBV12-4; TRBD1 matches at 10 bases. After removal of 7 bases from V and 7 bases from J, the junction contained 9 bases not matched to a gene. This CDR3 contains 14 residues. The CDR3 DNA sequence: TGTGCCAGCACCGGGACAGGGGTCCGGGGTGGCTACACCTTC. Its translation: CASTGTGVRGGYTF.

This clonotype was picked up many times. The CDR3 spells CASSEWAGDQEAFF. The CDR3, as DNA: TGTGCCAGCAGTGAATGGGCAGGGGACCAGGAAGCTTTCTTT. The J gene is TRBJ1-1, the V gene TRBV25-1; D might be TRBD1 (6 bases). Trimming cost V 1 base and J 8 bases, with 14 bases left between them. The CDR3 contains 14 residues. The germline gives CDR1 MGHDK, CDR2 SYGVNS.

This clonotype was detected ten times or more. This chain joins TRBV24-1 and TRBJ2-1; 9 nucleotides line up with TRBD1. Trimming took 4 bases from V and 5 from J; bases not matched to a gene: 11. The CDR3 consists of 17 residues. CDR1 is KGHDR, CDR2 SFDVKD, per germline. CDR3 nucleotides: TGTGCCACCAGTGAGTCCCCCGGGACAGGGTCCAACAATGAGCAGTTCTTC. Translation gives CATSESPGTGSNNEQFF.

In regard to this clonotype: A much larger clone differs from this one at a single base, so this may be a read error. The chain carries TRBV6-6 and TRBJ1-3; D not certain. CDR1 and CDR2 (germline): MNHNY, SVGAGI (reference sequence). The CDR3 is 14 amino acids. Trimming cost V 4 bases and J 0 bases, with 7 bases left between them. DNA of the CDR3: TGTGCCAGCAGTTTAACCAACTCTGGAAACACCATATATTTT. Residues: CASSLTNSGNTIYF.

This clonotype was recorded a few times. The CDR3 loop is CASSFTGTGGYEQYF. The DNA for the CDR3 is TGTGCCAGCAGCTTCACCGGGACAGGGGGGTACGAGCAGTACTTC. The chain recombines TRBV28 with TRBJ2-7, with 11 bases identical to TRBD1. The CDR3 is 15 residues long. CDR1 MDHEN and CDR2 SYDVKM come from the germline V gene. V lost 6 bases, J lost 4 bases, and 8 bases stayed unmatched.

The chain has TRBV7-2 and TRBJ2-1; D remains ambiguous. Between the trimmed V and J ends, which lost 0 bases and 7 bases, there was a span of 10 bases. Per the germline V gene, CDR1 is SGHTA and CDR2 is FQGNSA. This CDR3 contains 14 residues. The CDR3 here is CASSLASRSNEQFF. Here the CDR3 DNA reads TGTGCCAGCAGCTTAGCCAGCAGAAGTAATGAGCAGTTCTTC. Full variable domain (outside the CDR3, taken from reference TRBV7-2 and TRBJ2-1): GAGVSQSPSNKVTEKGKDVELRCDPISGHTALYWYRQSLGQGLEFLIYFQGNSAPDKSGLPSDRFSAERTGGSVSTLTIQRTQQEDSAVYLCASSLASRSNEQFFGPGTRLTVL.

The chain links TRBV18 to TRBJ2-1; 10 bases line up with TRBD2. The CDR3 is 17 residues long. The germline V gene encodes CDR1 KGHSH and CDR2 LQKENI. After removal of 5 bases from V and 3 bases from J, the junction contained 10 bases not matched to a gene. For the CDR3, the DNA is TGTGCCAGCTCAGTCCCCGGGACTAGCGAGTTCTACAATGAGCAGTTCTTC. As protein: CASSVPGTSEFYNEQFF.

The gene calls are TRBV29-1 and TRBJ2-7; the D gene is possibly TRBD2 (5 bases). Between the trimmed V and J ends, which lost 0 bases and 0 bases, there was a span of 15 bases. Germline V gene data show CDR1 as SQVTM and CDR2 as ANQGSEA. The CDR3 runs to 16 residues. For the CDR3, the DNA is TGCAGCGTTGAAGATCCAAAGGTAGGGAGCTCCTACGAGCAGTACTTC. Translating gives CSVEDPKVGSSYEQYF.

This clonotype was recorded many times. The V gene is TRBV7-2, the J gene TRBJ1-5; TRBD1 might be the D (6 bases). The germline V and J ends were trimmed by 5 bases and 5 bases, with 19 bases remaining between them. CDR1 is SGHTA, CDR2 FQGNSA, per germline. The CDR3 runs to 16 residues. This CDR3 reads CASSLQGPQVDQPQHF. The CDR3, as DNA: TGTGCCAGCAGCCTCCAGGGGCCGCAAGTGGATCAGCCCCAGCATTTT. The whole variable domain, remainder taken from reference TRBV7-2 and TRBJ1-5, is GAGVSQSPSNKVTEKGKDVELRCDPISGHTALYWYRQSLGQGLEFLIYFQGNSAPDKSGLPSDRFSAERTGGSVSTLTIQRTQQEDSAVYLCASSLQGPQVDQPQHFGDGTRLSIL.

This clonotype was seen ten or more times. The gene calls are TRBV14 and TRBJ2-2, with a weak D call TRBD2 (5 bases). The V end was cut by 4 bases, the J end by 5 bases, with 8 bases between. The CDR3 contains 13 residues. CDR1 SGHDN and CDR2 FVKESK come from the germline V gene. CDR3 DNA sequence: TGTGCCAGCAGCCGCACTAGGACCGGGGAGCTGTTTTTT. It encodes CASSRTRTGELFF.

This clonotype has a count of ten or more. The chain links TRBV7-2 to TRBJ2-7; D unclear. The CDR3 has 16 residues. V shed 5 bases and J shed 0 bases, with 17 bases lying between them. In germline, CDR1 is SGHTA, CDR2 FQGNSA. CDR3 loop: CASSPDGRSTSYEQYF. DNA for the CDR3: TGTGCCAGCAGCCCGGACGGACGGTCTACCTCCTACGAGCAGTACTTC.

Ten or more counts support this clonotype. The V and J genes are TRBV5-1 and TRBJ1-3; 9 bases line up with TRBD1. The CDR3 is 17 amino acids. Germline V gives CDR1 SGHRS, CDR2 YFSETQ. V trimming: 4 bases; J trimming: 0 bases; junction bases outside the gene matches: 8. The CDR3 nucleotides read TGCGCCAGCAGCACGACCGGGACAGGGAGCTCTGGAAACACCATATATTTT. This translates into CASSTTGTGSSGNTIYF.

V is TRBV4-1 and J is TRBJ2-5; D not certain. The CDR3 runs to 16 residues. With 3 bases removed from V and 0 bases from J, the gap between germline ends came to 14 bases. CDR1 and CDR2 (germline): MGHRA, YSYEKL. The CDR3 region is CASSHQRVQYQETQYF. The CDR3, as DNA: TGCGCCAGCAGCCATCAAAGGGTCCAGTACCAAGAGACCCAGTACTTC.

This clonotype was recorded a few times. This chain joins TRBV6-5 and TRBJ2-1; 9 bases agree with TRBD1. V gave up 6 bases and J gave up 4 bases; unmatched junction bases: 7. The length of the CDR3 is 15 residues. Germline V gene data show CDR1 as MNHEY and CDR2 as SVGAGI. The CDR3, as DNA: TGTGCCAGCAGACCCCGACAGGGGGGATACAATGAGCAGTTCTTC. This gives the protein CASRPRQGGYNEQFF.

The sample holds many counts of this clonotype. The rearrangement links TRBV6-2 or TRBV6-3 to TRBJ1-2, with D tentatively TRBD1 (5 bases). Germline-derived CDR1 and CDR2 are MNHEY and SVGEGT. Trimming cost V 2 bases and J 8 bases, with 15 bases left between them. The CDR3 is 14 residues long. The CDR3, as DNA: TGTGCCAGCAGTTACGGTGGACACGGGAAAGGCTACACCTTC. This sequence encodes CASSYGGHGKGYTF.

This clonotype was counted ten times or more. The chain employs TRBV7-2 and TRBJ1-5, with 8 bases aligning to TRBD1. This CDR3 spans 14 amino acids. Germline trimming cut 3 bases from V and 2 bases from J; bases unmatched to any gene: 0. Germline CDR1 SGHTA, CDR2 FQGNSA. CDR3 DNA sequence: TGTGCCAGCAGCTTGACAGGGGGCAATCAGCCCCAGCATTTT. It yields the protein CASSLTGGNQPQHF. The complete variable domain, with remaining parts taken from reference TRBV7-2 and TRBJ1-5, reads GAGVSQSPSNKVTEKGKDVELRCDPISGHTALYWYRQSLGQGLEFLIYFQGNSAPDKSGLPSDRFSAERTGGSVSTLTIQRTQQEDSAVYLCASSLTGGNQPQHFGDGTRLSIL.

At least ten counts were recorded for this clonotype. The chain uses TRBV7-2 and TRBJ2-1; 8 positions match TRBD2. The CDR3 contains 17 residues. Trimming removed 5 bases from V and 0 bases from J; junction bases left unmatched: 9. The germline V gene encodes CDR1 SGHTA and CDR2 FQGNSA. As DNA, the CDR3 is TGTGCCAGCAGCCTCTCGGGGGGGGTCAGCTCCTACAATGAGCAGTTCTTC. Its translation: CASSLSGGVSSYNEQFF.

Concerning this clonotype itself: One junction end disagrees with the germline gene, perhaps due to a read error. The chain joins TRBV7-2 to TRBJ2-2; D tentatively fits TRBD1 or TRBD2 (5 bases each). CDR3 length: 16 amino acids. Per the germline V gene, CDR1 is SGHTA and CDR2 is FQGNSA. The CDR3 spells CASSRIGTPNTGELFF. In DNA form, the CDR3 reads TGTGCCAGCAGCCGGATAGGGACCCCGAATACCGGGGAGCTGTTTTTT.

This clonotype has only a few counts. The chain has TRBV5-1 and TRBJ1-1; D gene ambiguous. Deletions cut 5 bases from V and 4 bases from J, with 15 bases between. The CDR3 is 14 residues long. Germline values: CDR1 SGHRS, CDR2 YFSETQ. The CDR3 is CASRPSGFGTEAFF. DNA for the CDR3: TGCGCCAGCAGACCCTCCGGGTTCGGCACTGAAGCTTTCTTT.

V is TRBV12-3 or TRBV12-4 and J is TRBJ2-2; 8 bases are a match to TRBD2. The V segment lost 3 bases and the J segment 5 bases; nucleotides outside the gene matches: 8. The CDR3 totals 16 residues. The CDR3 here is CASSFGRAGSTGELFF. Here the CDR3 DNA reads TGTGCCAGCAGTTTCGGGAGGGCCGGGTCAACCGGGGAGCTGTTTTTT.